Many counts were recorded for the clone carrying this T cell receptor beta chain. Its target is unknown. This sample was included in a study of Graves' ophthalmopathy and Graves' hyperthyroidism. Whole-study context: Upon initial diagnosis and before any treatment, peripheral blood was collected.

Study-wide findings and caveats: The blood repertoire also included most expanded thyroid clonotypes above 0.001 frequency.

Ophthalmopathy donors' eye disease showed moderate-to-severe activity, CAS of at least 3, NOSPECS of at least 4 and duration under 3 months. Fresh peripheral blood (approximately 10 ml) yielded the PBMCs. This CDR3 contains 14 residues. Trimming removed 1 base at V and 4 bases at J, with 10 bases between. Germline V gene data show CDR1 as MNHNS and CDR2 as SASEGT. RNA transcripts served as template for amplifying TCR beta CDR3 sequences. Second-round multiplex PCR came after a first-round RT-PCR that employed HTBI primers. TCRdb re-called the multiplex PCR reads with MiXCR, one entry per CDR3 protein. The sample lists 220,000 or so distinct CDR3 sequences; about 22% were seen once.

The receptor's source is a woman in her 50s with Graves' ophthalmopathy. Input material: peripheral blood. V and J are TRBV6-1 and TRBJ1-2, with D uncertain. This CDR3 is CASSEGSQSYGYTF. The CDR3, as DNA: TGTGCCAGCAGTGAAGGTAGTCAGAGCTATGGCTACACCTTC.